These 20 T cell receptor beta chains were all obtained from the same sample, sequenced in a study of blood T cell repertoires in COVID-19. TCRdb's copy holds only in-frame clones and misses some; the assay was immunoSEQ multiplex PCR. In the table there are approximately 100,000 clones, 60% to 80% of which are singletons. The sequencing sample was made of peripheral blood. These TCRs come from a human donor with acute or convalescent COVID-19. The donor label of this sample is uncertain.

This clone has a single count. The chain carries TRBV10-2 and TRBJ2-7, with unresolved D. The germline V gene has CDR1 WSHSY and CDR2 SAAADI. The CDR3 is made up of 13 amino acids. The V end was cut by 4 bases, the J end by 4 bases, with 11 bases between. CDR3 nucleotide sequence: TGCGCCAGCAGTGTTAACATCCGATACGAGCAGTACGTC. The encoded protein is CASSVNIRYEQYV.

J is TRBJ2-1 and V is TRBV14; D might be TRBD2 (5 bases). V was trimmed by 0 bases and J by 4 bases, leaving 19 bases between them. CDR1 and CDR2 (germline): SGHDN, FVKESK. The CDR3 is 18 amino acids. CDR3 nucleotide sequence: TGTGCCAGCAGCCAAGATGCCCCACTTGCCGGGGTATACAATGAGCAGTTCTTC. Translated: CASSQDAPLAGVYNEQFF.

The chain links TRBV30 to TRBJ2-5; 11 positions match TRBD2. The V gene's germline CDR1 is GTSNPN and CDR2 SVGIG (reference sequence). V was pared by 4 bases and J by 3 bases, with 7 bases of the junction left unmatched. CDR3 size: 15 residues. The CDR3 DNA reads TGTGCCTGGAATAGCGGGGGGGCCTTAAAAGAGACCCAGTACTTC. Its protein is CAWNSGGALKETQYF.

This clone was picked up a small number of times. This chain connects TRBV2 to TRBJ1-6; D may be TRBD1 (5 bases). V was pared by 6 bases and J by 7 bases, with 16 bases between. This CDR3 is 15 amino acids long. Germline CDR1 and CDR2: SNHLY and FYNNEI. In DNA, the CDR3 is TGTGCCAGCAGCATAATCAGGGAACCGAATTCACCCCTCCACTTT. It is translated as CASSIIREPNSPLHF.

The chain carries TRBV6-6 and TRBJ1-2; 12 positions agree with TRBD1. The CDR3 loop spans 16 amino acids. V lost 0 bases to trimming and J lost 3 bases; unmatched junction nucleotides: 2. The germline V gene encodes CDR1 MNHNY and CDR2 SVGAGI (reference sequence). In DNA form, the CDR3 reads TGTGCCAGCAGTTACTCGAGGGACAGGGGGCACTATGGCTACACCTTC. As protein: CASSYSRDRGHYGYTF.

In its sample, this clone was seen once. The chain carries TRBV24-1 and TRBJ2-7; TRBD1 matches at 8 bases. V trimming: 4 bases; J trimming: 6 bases; junction bases outside the gene matches: 4. CDR3 length: 13 amino acids. Germline CDR1 KGHDR, CDR2 SFDVKD. The CDR3 here is CATSETGVREQYF. The CDR3, as DNA: TGTGCCACCAGTGAGACAGGGGTACGCGAGCAGTACTTC.

This clone was detected a few times. The chain links TRBV12-3 or TRBV12-4 to TRBJ2-3; 10 bases are shared with TRBD2. This CDR3 has 13 amino acids. V lost 9 bases and J lost 4; bases outside the gene matches: 4. The CDR3 coding sequence is TGTGCCAGTCTAGCGGGGGCGTCAGATACGCAGTATTTT. It specifies CASLAGASDTQYF.

V usage is TRBV19 and J usage is TRBJ1-5, with 7 bases lining up with TRBD1. Trimming removed 4 bases from V and 2 bases from J; junction bases left unmatched: 5. The CDR3 has 15 amino acids. Germline CDR1 reads LNHDA; CDR2 reads SQIVND (reference sequence). CDR3 bases: TGTGCCAGTAGTACCGGGACAGTTGGCAATCAGCCCCAGCATTTT. It codes for CASSTGTVGNQPQHF.

This chain connects TRBV19 to TRBJ2-1, with D possibly being TRBD1 (8 bases). Germline values: CDR1 LNHDA, CDR2 SQIVND (reference sequence). With 9 bases removed from V and 2 bases from J, the gap between germline ends came to 14 bases. This CDR3 region has 14 residues. CDR3 region: CASNRGGPYNEQFF. In DNA form, the CDR3 reads TGTGCCAGCAACAGGGGGGGACCCTACAATGAGCAGTTCTTC.

This chain connects TRBV2 to TRBJ1-1; TRBD1 is a possible D gene (5 bases). Trimming took 8 bases from V and 4 from J, leaving 17 bases between them. CDR1 and CDR2 from the germline V gene are SNHLY and FYNNEI. The CDR3 runs to 14 residues. CDR3 DNA sequence: TGTGCCAGCCGCCGGGACTCTGAGATCACTGAAGCTTTCTTT. Translated, it gives CASRRDSEITEAFF.

In its sample, this clone was seen a few times. The rearrangement links TRBV19 to TRBJ2-7; TRBD1 aligns across 7 bases. The CDR3 covers 14 residues. After removal of 1 base from V and 2 bases from J, the junction contained 2 bases not matched to a gene. Germline lookup yields CDR1 LNHDA and CDR2 SQIVND (reference sequence). The CDR3 DNA sequence: TGTGCCAGTAGTATAGGGACAGGACCCTACGAGCAGTACTTC. It translates to CASSIGTGPYEQYF.

V usage is TRBV14 and J usage is TRBJ1-2, with 7 bases identical to TRBD1. V shed 0 bases, J shed 2 bases, and the junction held 3 bases outside the gene matches. The CDR3 is made up of 15 amino acids. The germline V gene encodes CDR1 SGHDN and CDR2 FVKESK. The CDR3 protein is CASSQDLDRNYGYTF. The DNA for the CDR3 is TGTGCCAGCAGCCAAGATCTGGACAGGAACTATGGCTACACCTTC.

The V and J genes are TRBV7-6 and TRBJ2-3; a weak D match, TRBD2 (5 bases). Trimming cost V 1 base and J 0 bases, with 14 bases left between them. The CDR3 is made up of 17 amino acids. Germline CDR1 is SGHVS and CDR2 is FNYEAQ. CDR3 in DNA: TGTGCCAGCAGCTTAGGCGGAGGTTTGGGTAGCACAGATACGCAGTATTTT. Encoded protein: CASSLGGGLGSTDTQYF.

The chain uses TRBV12-3 or TRBV12-4 and TRBJ2-1, with D possibly being TRBD1 (5 bases). The ends were cut back, 7 bases at V and 9 bases at J, with 13 bases in the middle. This CDR3 spans 12 amino acids. The CDR3 region has the DNA TGTGCCAGCAACCTAAGGGGATTTGAGCAGTTCTTC. As protein: CASNLRGFEQFF.

The CDR3 here is CSASIASGYEQYF. The CDR3, as DNA: TGCAGTGCTAGTATAGCTAGCGGTTACGAGCAGTACTTC. V and J are TRBV20-1 and TRBJ2-7, with 7 bases identical to TRBD2. Germline loops: CDR1 DFQATT, CDR2 SNEGSKA (reference sequence). V gave up 3 bases and J gave up 4 bases; unmatched junction bases: 6. This CDR3 spans 13 amino acids.

The V call is TRBV7-8, the J call TRBJ1-6; TRBD1 agrees at 10 bases. Germline CDR1 and CDR2: SGHVS and FQNEAQ. The trim removed 5 bases at V and 9 bases at J, leaving 4 bases unmatched. The length of the CDR3 is 14 residues. CDR3 sequence reads: CASSPGQGGSPLHF. The CDR3 coding sequence is TGTGCCAGCAGCCCCGGACAGGGGGGTTCACCCCTCCACTTT.

The chain employs TRBV9 and TRBJ1-1, with D possibly matching TRBD1 (5 bases). The V and J ends lost 4 bases and 2 bases respectively, with 9 bases between them. The CDR3 runs to 13 residues. The germline gives CDR1 SGDLS, CDR2 YYNGEE. The CDR3 coding sequence is TGTGCCAGCAGCCGCGACAGTAACACTGAAGCTTTCTTT. Translated, it gives CASSRDSNTEAFF.

V usage is TRBV6-5 and J usage is TRBJ1-6; 7 positions agree with TRBD1. The CDR3 totals 15 residues. Germline CDR1 and CDR2: MNHEY and SVGAGI. V shed 8 bases and J 4 bases; nucleotides not matched to a gene: 8. The CDR3 sequence is CASAGQVLYNSPLHF. The CDR3 DNA reads TGTGCCAGCGCTGGACAGGTTTTATATAATTCACCCCTCCACTTT.

This clone has a handful of counts. The chain carries TRBV7-2 and TRBJ1-6; 7 positions match TRBD1. Germline V CDR1 and CDR2: SGHTA, FQGNSA. Unmatched junction bases numbered 13, after V lost 4 bases and J lost 10 bases. This CDR3 has 16 residues. CDR3 nucleotide sequence: TGTGCCAGCAGCTCAGGGTGGACAGGTGGCAGGTCACCCCTCCACTTT. Amino acid sequence: CASSSGWTGGRSPLHF.

J is TRBJ2-5 and V is TRBV25-1; 9 bases map to TRBD2. CDR3 size: 16 residues. J gave up 2 bases and V 1 base, and 5 bases lay outside the gene matches. In germline, CDR1 is MGHDK, CDR2 SYGVNS. CDR3 amino acids: CASSESLAGTQETQYF. The CDR3 DNA reads as TGTGCCAGCAGTGAATCCCTAGCGGGGACTCAAGAGACCCAGTACTTC.